This TCR beta chain was sequenced during a study of blood T cell repertoires in COVID-19. Background on the study: Specimens from acute and convalescent COVID-19 originated in the United States, Italy and Spain. The analysed material was cDNA or gDNA that came from T cells, B-cell-depleted T cells, or PBMCs.

In the original workflow: By means of reference gene primer amplification, nucleated cell counts were estimated. The protocol was immunoSEQ multiplex PCR, while the TCRdb copy is restricted to in-frame clones and leaves out a portion. From that table come the V and J calls and clone size; the DNA was used to work out D and trimming. The sample includes around 67,000 clones, over 70% of them seen just once. The CDR3 is 17 amino acids. The sequence was obtained from a woman aged 70-85 years with acute or convalescent COVID-19. This rearrangement joins TRBV1 to TRBJ2-3; the DNA was not used to check the table's D call, TRBD2. TRBV1 is shown as a pseudogene. The sequenced sample consisted of peripheral blood. The CDR3 spells CTSSAHALAPSTDTQYF. The CDR3 DNA reads TGCACCAGCAGCGCCCACGCCTTAGCCCCTAGCACAGATACGCAGTATTTT.